Each of the 10 T cell receptor beta chains below was sequenced from the same sample in a study of chemoradiotherapy in HPV16-positive cancers. Assay: immunoSEQ multiplex PCR; the TCRdb copy retains only in-frame clones and omits some. The sample lists roughly 12,000 clones, roughly 70% occurring once. The specimen was taken from a patient who underwent chemoradiotherapy. These receptors all come from a human donor with HPV-associated anogenital cancer.

This clone was counted once. This chain connects TRBV5-8 to TRBJ2-3; a weak D match, TRBD2 (6 bases). This CDR3 is 15 amino acids long. With 4 bases removed from V and 4 bases from J, the gap between germline ends came to 16 bases. The germline V gene has CDR1 SGHTS and CDR2 YDEGEE. CDR3 coding DNA: TGTGCCAGCAGCCCCCGTGCGGGACGGGCAGATACGCAGTATTTT. It is translated as CASSPRAGRADTQYF.

The chain carries TRBV13 and TRBJ1-4; unclear D gene. There are 13 residues in the CDR3. From germline, CDR1 is PRHDT and CDR2 FYEKMQ (reference sequence). V was cut by 6 bases and J by 7 bases, with 12 bases left in between. The CDR3 nucleotides read TGTGCCAGCAGGAAAAGGACCGGTGAAAAACTGTTTTTT. Translated, it gives CASRKRTGEKLFF.

The rearrangement joins TRBV7-9 to TRBJ2-7; 8 nucleotides match TRBD1. Unmatched junction bases numbered 5, after V lost 5 bases and J lost 2 bases. Germline V gene lookup returns CDR1 SEHNR and CDR2 FQNEAQ (reference sequence). The CDR3 contains 14 residues. The CDR3 DNA sequence: TGTGCCAGCAGCACGGACAGGGAAACCTACGAGCAGTACTTC. It yields the protein CASSTDRETYEQYF. Drawing the rest from reference TRBV7-9 and TRBJ2-7, the complete variable domain is DTGVSQNPRHKITKRGQNVTFRCDPISEHNRLYWYRQTLGQGPEFLTYFQNEAQLEKSRLLSDRFSAERPKGSFSTLEIQRTEQGDSAMYLCASSTDRETYEQYFGPGTRLTVT.

CDR3 region: CASSRGGVAGANVLTF. As DNA, the CDR3 is TGCGCCAGCAGCCGTGGAGGGGTGGCTGGGGCCAACGTCCTGACTTTC. The chain is built from TRBV4-1 and TRBJ2-6; D might be TRBD2 (6 bases). The germline CDR1 and CDR2 sequences are MGHRA and YSYEKL. V was trimmed by 4 bases and J by 2 bases, leaving 12 bases between them. The CDR3 runs to 16 residues.

The CDR3 region is CARSRADRINTGELFF. As DNA, the CDR3 is TGTGCCAGAAGCCGGGCGGACAGGATCAACACCGGGGAGCTGTTTTTT. This chain joins TRBV5-3 and TRBJ2-2; TRBD1 matches 7 bases. TRBV5-3 is identified as an open reading frame with a role that is uncertain. The CDR3 totals 16 residues. V dropped 4 bases and J dropped 2; count of bases not matched to a gene: 8.

The V gene is TRBV5-5, the J gene TRBJ2-5, with no clear D. V was pared by 4 bases and J by 0 bases, with 1 base between. CDR3 length: 11 amino acids. CDR1 SGHKS and CDR2 YYEKEE come from the germline V gene (reference sequence). This CDR3 is CASSHQETQYF. CDR3 DNA: TGTGCCAGCAGCCACCAAGAGACCCAGTACTTC.

The CDR3 region is CASSLHGADTQYF. The CDR3 DNA is TGTGCCAGCAGCTTGCACGGGGCAGATACGCAGTATTTT. The chain couples TRBV5-4 to TRBJ2-3; a weak D match, TRBD2 (5 bases). Trimming cost V 1 base and J 4 bases, with 7 bases left between them. The CDR3 contains 13 residues. Germline CDR1 reads SGHNT; CDR2 reads YYREEE (reference sequence). The entire variable domain, with the rest obtained from reference TRBV5-4 and TRBJ2-3, is as follows: ETGVTQSPTHLIKTRGQQVTLRCSSQSGHNTVSWYQQALGQGPQFIFQYYREEENGRGNFPPRFSGLQFPNYSSELNVNALELDDSALYLCASSLHGADTQYFGPGTRLTVL.

The gene calls are TRBV2 and TRBJ2-1; 8 positions match TRBD1. The CDR3 covers 15 residues. Trimming took 5 bases from V and 6 from J; bases not matched to a gene: 9. Germline-derived CDR1 and CDR2 are SNHLY and FYNNEI. The CDR3 DNA reads as TGTGCCAGCAGTCTTTCGACAGGGGTGTTCAATGAGCAGTTCTTC. Its translation is CASSLSTGVFNEQFF.

This chain connects TRBV19 to TRBJ2-7; perhaps TRBD1 as D (6 bases). Germline CDR1 and CDR2: LNHDA and SQIVND (reference sequence). CDR3 length: 13 residues. Trimming left V 5 bases short and J 2 bases short, with 10 bases between. DNA for the CDR3: TGTGCCAGTAGTGGCCAGGGGACCTACGAGCAGTACTTC. It codes for CASSGQGTYEQYF.

The table lists this clone with a few counts. The V and J genes are TRBV4-2 and TRBJ2-4, with 7 nucleotides matching TRBD1. Germline CDR1 is LGHNA and CDR2 is YNFKEQ. CDR3 length: 16 amino acids. Germline trimming cut 4 bases from V and 1 base from J; bases unmatched to any gene: 7. The CDR3 sequence is CASSRTGSDAKNIQYF. The CDR3 DNA is TGTGCCAGCAGCCGGACAGGATCCGACGCCAAAAACATTCAGTACTTC.